What follows are 26 T cell receptor beta chains derived from one specimen sequenced in a study of fetal regulatory T cell absence and autoimmunity. Clones were read by immunoSEQ multiplex PCR, and TCRdb kept only the in-frame ones, dropping some. The table lists approximately 46,000 clones, about 86% of them singletons. The sample consisted of cord blood. These receptors all come from a newborn boy with IPEX syndrome.

V gene TRBV28 combines with J gene TRBJ2-3, with TRBD1 as a possible D gene (5 bases). Per the germline V gene, CDR1 is MDHEN and CDR2 is SYDVKM. This CDR3 has 14 amino acids. The V end was cut by 8 bases, the J end by 2 bases, with 14 bases between. CDR3 residues: CASRTGYYTDTQYF. CDR3 bases: TGTGCCAGCCGTACAGGCTATTACACAGATACGCAGTATTTT.

The chain combines TRBV2 with TRBJ1-1, with TRBD1 identical over 9 bases. CDR1 is SNHLY, CDR2 FYNNEI, per germline. CDR3 length: 13 amino acids. Unmatched junction bases numbered 3, after V lost 4 bases and J lost 6 bases. CDR3 coding DNA: TGTGCCAGCAGTGGGGACAGGGCAGCTGAAGCTTTCTTT. Translating gives CASSGDRAAEAFF.

This clone appeared once. The rearrangement links TRBV5-6 to TRBJ1-1, with D perhaps matching TRBD1 (5 bases). Germline CDR1 and CDR2: SGHDT and YYEEEE. Trimming pared 1 base from V and 7 bases from J, leaving 11 bases between. The CDR3 contains 13 residues. Here the CDR3 DNA reads TGTGCCAGCAGCTTGACAGGTTACAGTGAAGCTTTCTTT. This encodes CASSLTGYSEAFF.

The chain combines TRBV2 with TRBJ2-3, with 10 bases fitting TRBD2. Trimming at V came to 8 bases and at J to 4 bases, leaving 9 bases not matched to a gene. This CDR3 region has 15 residues. Germline V gene sequence: CDR1 SNHLY, CDR2 FYNNEI. The chain's CDR3 is CASGSGRAGADTQYF. CDR3 DNA: TGTGCCAGCGGAAGCGGGAGGGCCGGAGCAGATACGCAGTATTTT.

The chain couples TRBV7-8 to TRBJ2-3; 14 bases align to TRBD2. V lost 2 bases and J lost 3; bases outside the gene matches: 7. CDR1 is SGHVS and CDR2 is FQNEAQ in the germline V gene. The CDR3 spans 18 residues. The CDR3 loop reads CASSLRRLAGGRTDTQYF. CDR3 in DNA: TGTGCCAGCAGCTTAAGGAGACTAGCGGGAGGGAGAACAGATACGCAGTATTTT.

This clone has more than one count but fewer than ten. The CDR3 coding sequence is TGTGCCAGCAGCCCAATACAGGGGGCGAGCTATGGCTACACCTTC. It translates to CASSPIQGASYGYTF. This sequence joins TRBV5-4 and TRBJ1-2; 9 bases are a match to TRBD1. Germline trimming cut 4 bases from V and 4 bases from J; bases unmatched to any gene: 8. CDR1 and CDR2 (germline): SGHNT, YYREEE (reference sequence). The CDR3 contains 15 residues.

The chain joins TRBV7-2 to TRBJ1-2; no firm D call. The CDR3 covers 12 residues. Per the germline V gene, CDR1 is SGHTA and CDR2 is FQGNSA. Trimming took 5 bases from V and 2 from J, leaving 6 bases between them. In DNA form, the CDR3 reads TGTGCCAGCAGCCGACAAAACTATGGCTACACCTTC. Translation: CASSRQNYGYTF.

The chain couples TRBV6-1 to TRBJ1-1; TRBD1 agrees at 8 bases. Per germline, CDR1 MNHNS and CDR2 SASEGT. V lost 6 bases to trimming and J lost 4 bases; unmatched junction nucleotides: 4. The CDR3 spans 13 residues. Written as DNA, the CDR3 is TGTGCCAGCAGGACAGGGGAGGGCACTGAAGCTTTCTTT. It is translated as CASRTGEGTEAFF.

The chain is built from TRBV27 and TRBJ2-5, with no clear D. The V and J ends lost 4 bases and 1 base respectively, with 16 bases between them. This CDR3 contains 16 residues. Germline loops: CDR1 MNHEY, CDR2 SMNVEV (reference sequence). The CDR3 DNA follows: TGTGCCAGCAGTTCCGACCCCCGAAAGGTCCAAGAGACCCAGTACTTC. Its protein is CASSSDPRKVQETQYF.

The CDR3: CASLLDLGGETQYF. The DNA for the CDR3 is TGTGCCAGCCTCCTAGATTTGGGGGGAGAGACCCAGTACTTC. This sequence joins TRBV7-2 and TRBJ2-5; TRBD2 might be the D (6 bases). V shed 8 bases and J shed 4 bases, with 17 bases lying between them. CDR3 length: 14 amino acids. The germline V gene encodes CDR1 SGHTA and CDR2 FQGNSA.

This chain uses TRBV6-1 with TRBJ1-5; D gene unclear. Germline V CDR1 and CDR2: MNHNS, SASEGT. Between the trimmed V and J ends, which lost 3 bases and 1 base, there was a span of 7 bases. The CDR3 consists of 14 residues. The CDR3 sequence: CASSDGLSNQPQHF. As DNA, the CDR3 is TGTGCCAGCAGTGATGGGTTGAGCAATCAGCCCCAGCATTTT.

The rearrangement links TRBV4-3 to TRBJ2-7; tentatively, D is TRBD1 (6 bases). This CDR3 spans 18 amino acids. V was cut by 1 base and J by 1 base, with 20 bases left in between. CDR1 and CDR2 (germline): LGHNA, YSLEER. In DNA, the CDR3 is TGCGCCAGCAGCCAAGGGGTGGTACAGGGTAGTTTTTCCTACGAGCAGTACTTC. This sequence encodes CASSQGVVQGSFSYEQYF.

The V gene is TRBV6-5, the J gene TRBJ2-7; 9 bases align to TRBD1. J lost 4 bases, V lost 4 bases, and 5 bases had no gene match. CDR1 MNHEY and CDR2 SVGAGI come from the germline V gene. This CDR3 has 14 residues. The CDR3 here is CASSSPGTGYEQYF. In DNA, the CDR3 is TGTGCCAGCAGTTCCCCCGGGACAGGGTACGAGCAGTACTTC.

The chain recombines TRBV20-1 with TRBJ2-3; the D call may be TRBD1 or TRBD2 (6 bases each). In germline, CDR1 is DFQATT, CDR2 SNEGSKA (reference sequence). V was cut by 6 bases and J by 10 bases, with 14 bases left in between. The CDR3 runs to 11 residues. CDR3 DNA sequence: TGCAGTGCCAACCGGGGGCCCGCGCAGTATTTT. Amino acids: CSANRGPAQYF.

The chain links TRBV7-9 to TRBJ2-1, with TRBD2 identical over 13 bases. Germline loops: CDR1 SEHNR, CDR2 FQNEAQ (reference sequence). The CDR3 sequence is 17 residues long. V lost 5 bases to trimming and J lost 8 bases; unmatched junction nucleotides: 12. CDR3 bases: TGTGCCAGCAGCAACCCTCGGACTAGCGGGAGTGGCGATGAGCAGTTCTTC. Translated: CASSNPRTSGSGDEQFF.

This chain joins TRBV7-2 and TRBJ2-5, with 12 bases aligning to TRBD2. V shed 0 bases and J 7 bases; nucleotides not matched to a gene: 12. This CDR3 has 18 amino acids. Germline V gene lookup returns CDR1 SGHTA and CDR2 FQGNSA. CDR3 in amino acids: CASSLAQLAGGITWTQYF. CDR3 nucleotides: TGTGCCAGCAGCTTAGCGCAACTAGCGGGGGGCATAACCTGGACCCAGTACTTC.

The chain couples TRBV30 to TRBJ1-6, with D perhaps matching TRBD1 (5 bases). Trimming pared 4 bases from V and 10 bases from J, leaving 11 bases between. This CDR3 is 12 amino acids long. Per germline, CDR1 GTSNPN and CDR2 SVGIG (reference sequence). Here the CDR3 DNA reads TGTGCCTGGAAACAGGAACGGTCACCCCTCCACTTT. Encoded protein: CAWKQERSPLHF. Together with reference TRBV30 and TRBJ1-6, the CDR3 gives the full variable domain: SQTIHQWPATLVQPVGSPLSLECTVEGTSNPNLYWYRQAAGRGLQLLFYSVGIGQISSEVPQNLSASRPQDRQFILSSKKLLLSDSGFYLCAWKQERSPLHFGNGTRLTVT.

This clone has more than one count but fewer than ten. V and J are TRBV5-4 and TRBJ2-7, with 10 bases lining up with TRBD1. The CDR3 is 15 amino acids. V was clipped by 2 bases and J by 0 bases; unmatched bases: 2. The germline V gene encodes CDR1 SGHNT and CDR2 YYREEE (reference sequence). CDR3 protein: CASSLRQGASYEQYF. As DNA, the CDR3 is TGTGCCAGCAGCTTAAGACAGGGGGCCTCCTACGAGCAGTACTTC.

This clone was seen a handful of times. The chain is built from TRBV27 and TRBJ2-7; TRBD1 might be the D (7 bases). This CDR3 is built from 13 residues. Trimming cost V 5 bases and J 4 bases, with 12 bases left between them. Germline CDR1 is MNHEY and CDR2 is SMNVEV (reference sequence). DNA of the CDR3: TGTGCCAGCAGTGCGGGACAGCTTTACGAGCAGTACTTC. It yields the protein CASSAGQLYEQYF.

This clone was seen only a few times. V and J are TRBV21-1 and TRBJ1-5; no check of the table's D call, TRBD1, against the DNA was made. TRBV21-1 is marked as a pseudogene. The CDR3 extends over 16 amino acids. The CDR3 DNA reads as TGTGCCAGCAGCAACCTAGACAGGGGTGGCAATCAGCCCCAGCATTTT. Translated: CASSNLDRGGNQPQHF.

The sample holds one count of this clone. CDR3 bases: TGTGCCAGCAGTGAAGGGACTAGCGGGAGGAGAGATACGCAGTATTTT. It encodes CASSEGTSGRRDTQYF. This rearrangement joins TRBV6-1 to TRBJ2-3, with 14 positions matching TRBD2. The CDR3 is made up of 16 amino acids. From germline, CDR1 is MNHNS and CDR2 SASEGT. Trimming took 1 base from V and 5 from J; bases not matched to a gene: 2.

The chain employs TRBV6-1 and TRBJ1-2, with D possibly matching TRBD1 (5 bases). The germline gives CDR1 MNHNS, CDR2 SASEGT. V was shortened by 5 bases and J by 4 bases, with 11 bases between the two germline ends. This CDR3 is built from 13 residues. CDR3 sequence reads: CASSSSGLYGYTF. The CDR3 DNA reads as TGTGCCAGCAGTTCTTCAGGGCTCTATGGCTACACCTTC.

The chain has TRBV7-2 and TRBJ1-1, with D perhaps TRBD1 (6 bases). Germline CDR1 is SGHTA and CDR2 is FQGNSA. V was clipped by 5 bases and J by 4 bases, with 14 bases between them. The CDR3 totals 14 residues. CDR3 amino acids: CASSKEQGSTEAFF. The CDR3, as DNA: TGTGCCAGCAGCAAGGAACAGGGAAGCACTGAAGCTTTCTTT.

This CDR3 is CASSRNGSPNEKLFF. The CDR3 nucleotides are TGCGCCAGCAGCCGGAACGGGAGTCCAAATGAAAAACTGTTTTTT. The V call is TRBV4-1, the J call TRBJ1-4; no definite D call. The germline V gene has CDR1 MGHRA and CDR2 YSYEKL. V was trimmed by 4 bases and J by 5 bases, leaving 14 bases between them. CDR3 length: 15 amino acids.

V gene TRBV10-2 combines with J gene TRBJ2-2; 7 bases agree with TRBD2. The CDR3 covers 14 residues. Germline values: CDR1 WSHSY, CDR2 SAAADI. The junction had 7 bases not matched to a gene; V was cut back by 7 bases and J by 5 bases. This CDR3 is CASIPSGNTGELFF. DNA of the CDR3: TGCGCCAGCATACCTAGCGGTAATACCGGGGAGCTGTTTTTT.

This clone showed up just a few times. V usage is TRBV19 and J usage is TRBJ2-7; D is uncertain. Germline CDR1 LNHDA, CDR2 SQIVND (reference sequence). This CDR3 region has 11 residues. V gave up 8 bases and J gave up 6 bases, with 11 bases separating them. This chain's CDR3 is CASAPRSEQYF. The DNA of the CDR3 is TGTGCCAGTGCCCCGCGTAGCGAGCAGTACTTC. Variable domain in full (rest from reference TRBV19 and TRBJ2-7): DGGITQSPKYLFRKEGQNVTLSCEQNLNHDAMYWYRQDPGQGLRLIYYSQIVNDFQKGDIAEGYSVSREKKESFPLTVTSAQKNPTAFYLCASAPRSEQYFGPGTRLTVT.